This section outlines one TCR beta chain sequence together with its context. This entry is derived from a study of blood T cell repertoires in COVID-19. Repertoires were generated with immunoSEQ multiplex PCR, while TCRdb's copy carries only in-frame clones and drops some. The sample has about 120,000 clones, 70% to 80% seen once; the top ten hold around 2.5%. Germline V CDR1 and CDR2: SGHNT, YYREEE (reference sequence). J gave up 0 bases and V 4 bases, and 6 bases lay outside the gene matches. The CDR3 consists of 17 residues. V usage is TRBV5-4 and J usage is TRBJ1-4; 10 bases agree with TRBD1. Sequenced input: peripheral blood. The sequence was obtained from a middle-aged man with acute or convalescent COVID-19. CDR3 bases: TGTGCCAGCAGCCGGGACAGGGGAATTGCAACTAATGAAAAACTGTTTTTT. Translating gives CASSRDRGIATNEKLFF.